This T cell receptor (beta chain) was identified during a study of cytomegalovirus exposure and HLA in healthy donors. Concerning this clone: Its antigen remains unknown.

Produced via immunoSEQ multiplex PCR; TCRdb's table is partial and in-frame only. The sample records some 170,000 clones, roughly 91% being singletons. Regarding the study as a whole: The CMV antigen specificity of a few CMV-associated chains was confirmed through in vitro analysis. The classifier, whose performance was assessed in both the original and validation cohorts, reportedly diagnosed cytomegalovirus status with high specificity and sensitivity. Associated with cytomegalovirus, according to the listing, were about 160 TCR beta chains.

Unmatched junction bases numbered 6, after V lost 4 bases and J lost 4 bases. The germline gives CDR1 SGDLS, CDR2 YYNGEE. The CDR3 covers 15 residues. Separation from the 666-subject first cohort characterized the roughly 110-subject validation cohort, to which the donors belonged. This sequence originates from a woman younger than 30 in good health and CMV-seropositive. Input material: PBMCs. The rearrangement uses TRBV9 and TRBJ2-5; 11 nucleotides match TRBD2. Here the CDR3 DNA reads TGTGCCAGCAGCTCGACTGGGACTAGCGGAGAGACCCAGTACTTC. This sequence encodes CASSSTGTSGETQYF.